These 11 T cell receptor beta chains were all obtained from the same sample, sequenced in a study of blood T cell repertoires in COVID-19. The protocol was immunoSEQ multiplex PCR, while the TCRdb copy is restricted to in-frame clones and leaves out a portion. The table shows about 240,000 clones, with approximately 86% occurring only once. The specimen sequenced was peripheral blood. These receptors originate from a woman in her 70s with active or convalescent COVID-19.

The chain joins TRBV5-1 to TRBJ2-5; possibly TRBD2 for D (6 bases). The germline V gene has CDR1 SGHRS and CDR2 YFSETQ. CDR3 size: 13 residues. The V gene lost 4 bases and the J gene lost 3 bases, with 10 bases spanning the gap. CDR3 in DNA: TGCGCCAGCAGCCAAGGCGGGGAAGAGACCCAGTACTTC. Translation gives CASSQGGEETQYF.

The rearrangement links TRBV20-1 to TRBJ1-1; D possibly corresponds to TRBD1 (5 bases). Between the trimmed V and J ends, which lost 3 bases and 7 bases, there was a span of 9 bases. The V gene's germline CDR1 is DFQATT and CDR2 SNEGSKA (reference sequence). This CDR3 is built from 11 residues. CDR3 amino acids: CSARGRFEAFF. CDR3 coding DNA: TGCAGTGCTAGGGGGCGTTTTGAAGCTTTCTTT.

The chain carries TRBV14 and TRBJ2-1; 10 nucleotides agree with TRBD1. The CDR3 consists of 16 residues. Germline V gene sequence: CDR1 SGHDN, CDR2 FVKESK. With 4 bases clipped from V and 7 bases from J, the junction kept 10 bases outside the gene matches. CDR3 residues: CASSLQTGGRKNEQFF. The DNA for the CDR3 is TGTGCCAGCAGCCTACAGACAGGGGGCCGCAAAAATGAGCAGTTCTTC.

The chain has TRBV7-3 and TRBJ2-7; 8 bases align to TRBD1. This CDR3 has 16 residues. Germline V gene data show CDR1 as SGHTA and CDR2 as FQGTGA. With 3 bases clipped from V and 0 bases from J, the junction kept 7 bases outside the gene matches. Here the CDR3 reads CASSLTGAQTSYEQYF. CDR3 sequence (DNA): TGTGCCAGCAGCTTGACAGGGGCCCAAACCTCCTACGAGCAGTACTTC.

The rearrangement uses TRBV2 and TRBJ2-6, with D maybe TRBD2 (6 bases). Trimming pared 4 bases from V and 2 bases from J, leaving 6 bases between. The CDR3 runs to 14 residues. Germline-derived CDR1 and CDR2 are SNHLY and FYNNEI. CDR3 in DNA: TGTGCCAGCAGTGGGGGGGCTGGGGCCAACGTCCTGACTTTC. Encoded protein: CASSGGAGANVLTF.

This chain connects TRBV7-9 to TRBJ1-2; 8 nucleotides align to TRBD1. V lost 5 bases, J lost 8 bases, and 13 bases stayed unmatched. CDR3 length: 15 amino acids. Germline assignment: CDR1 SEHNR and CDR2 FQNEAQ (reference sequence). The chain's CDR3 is CASSLGTGTIVGYTF. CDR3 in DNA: TGTGCCAGCAGCCTGGGGACAGGCACCATCGTAGGCTACACCTTC.

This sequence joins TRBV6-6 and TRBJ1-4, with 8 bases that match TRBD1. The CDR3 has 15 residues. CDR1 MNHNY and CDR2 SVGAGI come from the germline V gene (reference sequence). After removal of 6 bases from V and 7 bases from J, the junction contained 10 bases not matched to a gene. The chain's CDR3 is CASSSPDRGGEKLFF. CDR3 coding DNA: TGTGCCAGCAGCTCACCCGACAGGGGTGGTGAAAAACTGTTTTTT.

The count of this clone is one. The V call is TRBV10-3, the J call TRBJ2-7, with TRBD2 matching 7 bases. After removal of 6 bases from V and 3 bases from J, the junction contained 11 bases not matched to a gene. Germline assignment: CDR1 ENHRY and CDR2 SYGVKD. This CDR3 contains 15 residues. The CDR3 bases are TGTGCCATCAGCCAACAGACTAGCTCTAGCTACGAGCAGTACTTC. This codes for CAISQQTSSSYEQYF.

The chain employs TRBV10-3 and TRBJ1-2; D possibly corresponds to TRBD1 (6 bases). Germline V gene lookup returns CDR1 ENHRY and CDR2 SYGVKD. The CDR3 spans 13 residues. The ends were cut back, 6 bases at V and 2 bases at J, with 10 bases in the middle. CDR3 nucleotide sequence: TGTGCCATCAGCTCAGACAGGAACTATGGCTACACCTTC. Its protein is CAISSDRNYGYTF.

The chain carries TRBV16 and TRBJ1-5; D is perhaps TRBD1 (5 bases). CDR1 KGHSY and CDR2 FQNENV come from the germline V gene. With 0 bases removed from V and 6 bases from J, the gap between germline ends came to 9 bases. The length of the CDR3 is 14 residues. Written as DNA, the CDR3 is TGTGCCAGCAGCCAATCGGACCAGGGTCAGCCCCAGCATTTT. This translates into CASSQSDQGQPQHF. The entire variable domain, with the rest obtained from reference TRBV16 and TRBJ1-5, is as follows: GEEVAQTPKHLVRGEGQKAKLYCAPIKGHSYVFWYQQVLKNEFKFLISFQNENVFDETGMPKERFSAKCLPNSPCSLEIQATKLEDSAVYFCASSQSDQGQPQHFGDGTRLSIL.

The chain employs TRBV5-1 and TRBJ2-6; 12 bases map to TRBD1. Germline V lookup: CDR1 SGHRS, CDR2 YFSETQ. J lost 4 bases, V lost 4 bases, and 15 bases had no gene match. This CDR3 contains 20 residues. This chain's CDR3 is CASSPRAAGQGALGANVLTF. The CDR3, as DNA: TGCGCCAGCAGCCCCAGGGCAGCGGGACAGGGGGCGCTGGGGGCCAACGTCCTGACTTTC. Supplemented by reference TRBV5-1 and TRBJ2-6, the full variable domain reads KAGVTQTPRYLIKTRGQQVTLSCSPISGHRSVSWYQQTPGQGLQFLFEYFSETQRNKGNFPGRFSGRQFSNSRSEMNVSTLELGDSALYLCASSPRAAGQGALGANVLTFGAGSRLTVL.